This T cell receptor beta chain is drawn from a study of T cell clonotyping in hematopoietic cell transplantation. General observations from the study: Few recipient clonotypes overlapped donors; over 95% were de novo at given depth. No sorting was done, leaving CD4 and CD8 contributions mixed.

Germline-derived CDR1 and CDR2 are MNHEY and SMNVEV (reference sequence). V dropped 6 bases and J dropped 4 bases, with 7 bases sitting between them. The CDR3 is 12 amino acids. The data were produced by immunoSEQ multiplex PCR, yet TCRdb's version contains in-frame clones alone and is incomplete. The sample holds about 9,400 clones, 75% to 80% seen once. Concerning this clone itself: No antigen is known for it.

Sequenced here: PBMCs, sampled 180 days after allogeneic stem cell transplant. The source is a male patient between 40 and 49 years old who had an allogeneic stem cell transplant from a related donor, so the T cells may come from the graft donor. Some clones in this sample may be carry-over from other donors' samples. This rearrangement joins TRBV27 to TRBJ1-3; D is uncertain. CDR3 region: CASSNLGNTIYF. The DNA of the CDR3 is TGTGCCAGCAGCAATTTAGGAAACACCATATATTTT.